The T cell receptor (beta chain) under discussion was sequenced for a study of OX40 agonist ivuxolimab in advanced cancers. Study overall: Every 2 weeks, patients got intravenous ivuxolimab at one of six dose levels (0.01-10 mg/kg). A diagnosis of hepatocellular carcinoma, melanoma, renal cell or head and neck cancer was present in dose-escalation patients. Patients were over 65% male with ages roughly 20 to 85, mean 60.

Study findings and constraints: In the expanded peripheral T cells, antigen specificity was never determined.

The V segment lost 0 bases and the J segment 4 bases; nucleotides outside the gene matches: 3. CDR1 SGDLS and CDR2 YYNGEE come from the germline V gene. This CDR3 comprises 16 residues. Libraries were prepared by immunoSEQ multiplex PCR; TCRdb keeps only in-frame clonotypes and omits some of them. The profile shows 50,000 to 65,000 clones, 70% to 90% of them singletons. As regards this clone: Its antigen is undetermined.

This sequence was found in an adult with an advanced solid tumor such as melanoma, head and neck, liver or kidney cancer. Material: CD4+ or CD8+ T cells sorted from blood, obtained in a trial of the OX40 agonist ivuxolimab. The V and J genes are TRBV9 and TRBJ2-1; 11 bases agree with TRBD2. The CDR3 loop is CASSVGLAGPYNEQFF. The DNA of the CDR3 is TGTGCCAGCAGCGTAGGACTAGCGGGGCCATACAATGAGCAGTTCTTC.